The entry below describes one T cell receptor beta chain. This entry comes from a study of graft-versus-host responses after intestinal transplantation. Whole-study context: Tacrolimus and steroids were given for 3 to 4 years to all recipients after anti-thymocyte globulin induction.

Trimming stripped 0 bases from V and 7 bases from J, with 17 bases between. Germline CDR1 reads SGDLS; CDR2 reads YYNGEE. CDR3 size: 16 residues. The method was immunoSEQ multiplex PCR; TCRdb's version includes in-frame clones alone and lacks a portion of them. The sample consists of roughly 38,000 clones, over 85% of them appearing once. The sequence was collected from a human patient who received an intestinal transplant, so some T cells may come from the graft donor. The chain joins TRBV9 to TRBJ2-1, with D tentatively TRBD2 (6 bases). Sample: PBMCs, taken 16 days after intestinal transplant. The CDR3 region is CASSVEDGRLGNEQFF. The CDR3, as DNA: TGTGCCAGCAGCGTAGAGGACGGGAGATTGGGGAATGAGCAGTTCTTC. Complete variable domain (other parts from reference TRBV9 and TRBJ2-1): DSGVTQTPKHLITATGQRVTLRCSPRSGDLSVYWYQQSLDQGLQFLIQYYNGEERAKGNILERFSAQQFPDLHSELNLSSLELGDSALYFCASSVEDGRLGNEQFFGPGTRLTVL.